Shown below are 14 T cell receptor beta chains from a single sample sequenced in a study of PD-1 blockade in classical Hodgkin lymphoma. Every patient relapsed after autologous stem cell transplantation, and brentuximab vedotin exposure varied. Repertoires were generated with immunoSEQ multiplex PCR, while TCRdb's copy carries only in-frame clones and drops some. The sample carries about 84,000 clones, about nine tenths recorded once. Sample: peripheral blood mononuclear cells (PBMCs), taken at baseline. The receptors shown here come from a human donor with classical Hodgkin lymphoma.

V gene TRBV30 combines with J gene TRBJ2-3; TRBD1 is a possible D gene (5 bases). This CDR3 is built from 13 residues. Germline V gene lookup returns CDR1 GTSNPN and CDR2 SVGIG (reference sequence). The V end lost 2 bases, the J end lost 4 bases, and 10 bases lay between the germline ends. This chain's CDR3 is CAWSSRVPDTQYF. The CDR3 nucleotides read TGTGCCTGGAGTTCCAGGGTACCAGATACGCAGTATTTT.

The CDR3 region is CAWVGQGAGKLFF. CDR3 nucleotides: TGTGCCTGGGTGGGACAGGGGGCAGGAAAACTGTTTTTT. J is TRBJ1-4 and V is TRBV30, with 12 bases identical to TRBD1. Trimming removed 5 bases from V and 10 bases from J; junction bases left unmatched: 5. Germline CDR1 and CDR2: GTSNPN and SVGIG (reference sequence). This CDR3 region has 13 residues.

The chain carries TRBV4-1 and TRBJ1-1, with D unclear. The CDR3 is 14 residues long. Trimming took off 1 base at V and 3 bases at J, with 9 bases between the two ends. From germline, CDR1 is MGHRA and CDR2 YSYEKL. DNA of the CDR3: TGCGCCAGCAGCCAAGTGTACAGCTACACTGAAGCTTTCTTT. Amino acids: CASSQVYSYTEAFF.

The V gene is TRBV11-3, the J gene TRBJ2-7; D may be TRBD2 (6 bases). Trimming stripped 2 bases from V and 7 bases from J, with 12 bases between. Per germline, CDR1 SGHNT and CDR2 YENEEA. The CDR3 sequence is 13 residues long. The CDR3 nucleotides are TGTGCCAGCAGCTTAAGGCTGGGGAGGGAGCAGTACTTC. It specifies CASSLRLGREQYF.

The V gene is TRBV6-1, the J gene TRBJ1-3; no reliable D call. Trimming removed 0 bases from V and 1 base from J, with 10 bases in between. This CDR3 comprises 16 residues. Germline CDR1 and CDR2: MNHNS and SASEGT. CDR3 sequence: CASSEAILMSGNTIYF. DNA for the CDR3: TGTGCCAGCAGTGAAGCTATTCTGATGTCTGGAAACACCATATATTTT.

The chain carries TRBV4-3 and TRBJ2-1; TRBD2 aligns across 7 bases. The V and J ends lost 4 bases and 8 bases, in that order; junction bases with no gene match: 11. The CDR3 runs 15 residues. Germline assignment: CDR1 LGHNA and CDR2 YSLEER. CDR3 sequence reads: CASSRERGSGDEQFF. In DNA form, the CDR3 reads TGCGCCAGCAGCCGCGAGCGGGGCTCGGGGGATGAGCAGTTCTTC.

This clone was counted a few times. This chain connects TRBV27 to TRBJ2-7; D gene uncertain. This CDR3 comprises 9 residues. The germline V gene encodes CDR1 MNHEY and CDR2 SMNVEV (reference sequence). Trimming took off 7 bases at V and 2 bases at J, with 0 bases between the two ends. The CDR3 sequence: CASTYEQYF. As DNA, the CDR3 is TGTGCCAGCACCTACGAGCAGTACTTC.

The CDR3 loop is CASSDHHQGIGTEAFF. The CDR3, as DNA: TGTGCCAGCAGTGATCACCACCAGGGGATTGGGACTGAAGCTTTCTTT. The gene calls are TRBV2 and TRBJ1-1; D perhaps matches TRBD1 (6 bases). From germline, CDR1 is SNHLY and CDR2 FYNNEI. The CDR3 is made up of 16 amino acids. V shed 3 bases and J shed 5 bases, with 19 bases lying between them.

The chain uses TRBV7-7 and TRBJ2-1; no clear D. Germline CDR1 reads SSHAT; CDR2 reads FNYEAQ (reference sequence). Trimming stripped 3 bases from V and 8 bases from J, with 11 bases between. The CDR3 has 13 residues. CDR3 sequence (DNA): TGTGCCAGCAGCTTTCAGGCTGGGGATGAGCAGTTCTTC. Protein sequence: CASSFQAGDEQFF. Drawing the rest from reference TRBV7-7 and TRBJ2-1, the complete variable domain is GAGVSQSPRYKVTKRGQDVTLRCDPISSHATLYWYQQALGQGPEFLTYFNYEAQPDKSGLPSDRFSAERPEGSISTLTIQRTEQRDSAMYRCASSFQAGDEQFFGPGTRLTVL.

This clone has a handful of counts. Other nucleotide sequences in the sample specify the same CDR3. The chain links TRBV11-2 to TRBJ1-1; tentatively, D is TRBD1 (5 bases). Germline V lookup: CDR1 SGHAT, CDR2 FQNNGV. The CDR3 runs to 11 residues. V was cut by 1 base and J by 8 bases, with 5 bases left in between. CDR3 sequence: CASSLGTEAFF. For the CDR3, the DNA is TGTGCCAGCAGCTTAGGGACAGAAGCTTTCTTT.

The chain uses TRBV19 and TRBJ1-1; no clear D gene. The length of the CDR3 is 13 residues. Trimming removed 3 bases from V and 1 base from J, with 6 bases in between. Germline V gene data show CDR1 as LNHDA and CDR2 as SQIVND (reference sequence). The CDR3, as DNA: TGTGCCAGTAGTATCGGGCCGAACACTGAAGCTTTCTTT. It translates to CASSIGPNTEAFF. The whole variable domain, filled in from reference TRBV19 and TRBJ1-1, reads DGGITQSPKYLFRKEGQNVTLSCEQNLNHDAMYWYRQDPGQGLRLIYYSQIVNDFQKGDIAEGYSVSREKKESFPLTVTSAQKNPTAFYLCASSIGPNTEAFFGQGTRLTVV.

The V call is TRBV29-1, the J call TRBJ2-7, with a tentative D call TRBD2 (5 bases). V was trimmed by 2 bases and J by 5 bases, leaving 10 bases between them. Germline loops: CDR1 SQVTM, CDR2 ANQGSEA. The CDR3 has 12 amino acids. The DNA of the CDR3 is TGCAGCGTTGAATATTCCGGGGACGAGCAGTACTTC. It translates to CSVEYSGDEQYF.

The chain recombines TRBV27 with TRBJ2-7; maybe TRBD2 (6 bases). The germline V gene has CDR1 MNHEY and CDR2 SMNVEV (reference sequence). Trimming removed 5 bases at V and 7 bases at J, with 21 bases between. CDR3 size: 15 residues. The CDR3 is CASSPPLSAGGEQYF. The CDR3 DNA sequence: TGTGCCAGCAGTCCCCCTTTGAGCGCCGGGGGTGAGCAGTACTTC.

This rearrangement joins TRBV2 to TRBJ1-3; D remains unclear. V was pared by 2 bases and J by 3 bases, with 2 bases between. Germline lookup yields CDR1 SNHLY and CDR2 FYNNEI. This CDR3 is 12 amino acids long. The CDR3 loop is CASSESGNTIYF. CDR3 bases: TGTGCCAGCAGTGAAAGTGGAAACACCATATATTTT.